Listed here are 18 T cell receptor beta chains from one sample, sequenced in a study of OX40 agonist ivuxolimab in advanced cancers. Sequencing used immunoSEQ multiplex PCR; TCRdb keeps in-frame clones, though not all of them. The sample records about 61,000 clones, about 86% being singletons. The material was CD4+ or CD8+ T cells sorted from blood, obtained in a trial of the OX40 agonist ivuxolimab. The receptors shown here come from an adult with an advanced solid tumor such as melanoma, head and neck, liver or kidney cancer.

The chain is built from TRBV18 and TRBJ2-7; D is unresolved. The CDR3 spans 13 residues. Looked up from germline, CDR1 is KGHSH and CDR2 is LQKENI. The V gene lost 5 bases and the J gene lost 3 bases, with 11 bases spanning the gap. The CDR3 DNA reads as TGTGCCAGCTCATTGGGAAAGGTCTACGAGCAGTACTTC. Translated: CASSLGKVYEQYF.

The chain couples TRBV5-1 to TRBJ1-1; 8 nucleotides agree with TRBD1. In germline, CDR1 is SGHRS, CDR2 YFSETQ. The CDR3 contains 16 residues. Unmatched junction bases numbered 12, after V lost 7 bases and J lost 1 base. The CDR3 loop reads CASQKPGQDSNTEAFF. CDR3 DNA sequence: TGCGCCAGCCAAAAGCCGGGACAGGATTCGAACACTGAAGCTTTCTTT.

The gene calls are TRBV6-1 and TRBJ2-7, with D unclear. The germline gives CDR1 MNHNS, CDR2 SASEGT. This CDR3 is built from 13 residues. The germline V and J ends were trimmed by 7 bases and 2 bases, with 12 bases remaining between them. CDR3 in DNA: TGTGCCAGCAACCCACACAGAACCTACGAGCAGTACTTC. Translation: CASNPHRTYEQYF.

This clone was observed a few times. V is TRBV30 and J is TRBJ1-6, with TRBD1 matching over 9 bases. V shed 1 base and J 7 bases; nucleotides not matched to a gene: 5. The CDR3 has 15 amino acids. Germline lookup yields CDR1 GTSNPN and CDR2 SVGIG (reference sequence). The CDR3 DNA follows: TGTGCCTGGAGTGACAGGGGGCTGGGGAATTCACCCCTCCACTTT. Translated, it gives CAWSDRGLGNSPLHF.

The rearrangement joins TRBV7-8 to TRBJ1-4; tentatively, D is TRBD1 (5 bases). CDR3 length: 17 amino acids. Germline V gene data show CDR1 as SGHVS and CDR2 as FQNEAQ. With 5 bases removed from V and 4 bases from J, the gap between germline ends came to 20 bases. Written as DNA, the CDR3 is TGTGCCAGCAGCCGACGAAACCTGGGGACTCTTAATGAAAAACTGTTTTTT. It translates to CASSRRNLGTLNEKLFF. Variable domain in full (rest from reference TRBV7-8 and TRBJ1-4): GAGVSQSPRYKVAKRGQDVALRCDPISGHVSLFWYQQALGQGPEFLTYFQNEAQLDKSGLPSDRFFAERPEGSVSTLKIQRTQQEDSAVYLCASSRRNLGTLNEKLFFGSGTQLSVL.

The chain is built from TRBV19 and TRBJ2-7, with 7 bases fitting TRBD1. The CDR3 runs 14 residues. Germline assignment: CDR1 LNHDA and CDR2 SQIVND (reference sequence). With V trimmed by 5 bases and J by 6 bases, 10 bases remained unmatched. CDR3 bases: TGTGCCAGTAGTGGACAGGCACAGGTGGGCGAGCAGTACTTC. Protein: CASSGQAQVGEQYF.

The sample holds one count of this clone. The chain couples TRBV5-8 to TRBJ1-4, with D possibly matching TRBD1 (5 bases). This CDR3 has 15 residues. Trimming took off 4 bases at V and 3 bases at J, with 13 bases between the two ends. Germline V CDR1 and CDR2: SGHTS, YDEGEE. The CDR3 sequence is CASSPGTSPNEKLFF. The CDR3 nucleotides read TGTGCCAGCAGCCCTGGGACGTCGCCTAATGAAAAACTGTTTTTT.

The chain has TRBV5-1 and TRBJ1-1; D is uncertain. The germline V gene has CDR1 SGHRS and CDR2 YFSETQ. This CDR3 contains 13 residues. Deletions cut 0 bases from V and 8 bases from J, with 11 bases between. CDR3 region: CASSLAHLTEAFF. DNA for the CDR3: TGCGCCAGCAGCTTGGCCCACTTAACCGAAGCTTTCTTT.

J is TRBJ2-2 and V is TRBV19; TRBD1 aligns across 8 bases. With 9 bases clipped from V and 2 bases from J, the junction kept 11 bases outside the gene matches. Germline CDR1 is LNHDA and CDR2 is SQIVND (reference sequence). The CDR3 runs to 16 residues. The CDR3 spells CASGAPDRGNTGELFF. The CDR3 DNA is TGTGCCAGCGGCGCCCCAGACAGGGGTAACACCGGGGAGCTGTTTTTT. Filled out from reference TRBV19 and TRBJ2-2, the complete variable domain reads DGGITQSPKYLFRKEGQNVTLSCEQNLNHDAMYWYRQDPGQGLRLIYYSQIVNDFQKGDIAEGYSVSREKKESFPLTVTSAQKNPTAFYLCASGAPDRGNTGELFFGEGSRLTVL.

This clone was found once. The rearrangement joins TRBV6-5 to TRBJ1-6; D may be TRBD1 (5 bases). Germline V lookup: CDR1 MNHEY, CDR2 SVGAGI. V was trimmed by 4 bases and J by 10 bases, leaving 20 bases between them. The length of the CDR3 is 16 residues. In nucleotides, the CDR3 is TGTGCCAGCAGTTCAGTGAGGGGAGGCCTATCCTCACCCCTCCACTTT. Protein product: CASSSVRGGLSSPLHF.

The chain uses TRBV11-2 and TRBJ2-7, with D possibly TRBD1 on 5 matching bases. V lost 0 bases, J lost 5 bases, and 14 bases lay in between. The CDR3 covers 15 residues. The germline V gene has CDR1 SGHAT and CDR2 FQNNGV. The CDR3 here is CASSLELIRGHEQYF. The CDR3 DNA follows: TGTGCCAGCAGCTTAGAATTAATTAGGGGCCACGAGCAGTACTTC.

The rearrangement joins TRBV7-8 to TRBJ1-5; D is undetermined. The V end was cut by 1 base, the J end by 0 bases, with 4 bases between. The germline V gene has CDR1 SGHVS and CDR2 FQNEAQ. The CDR3 runs 14 residues. CDR3 coding DNA: TGTGCCAGCAGCTTAGGTGCTAGCAATCAGCCCCAGCATTTT. This codes for CASSLGASNQPQHF.

The chain combines TRBV18 with TRBJ1-2, with 9 bases lining up with TRBD1. The CDR3 is made up of 15 amino acids. In germline, CDR1 is KGHSH, CDR2 LQKENI. The J segment lost 4 bases and the V segment lost 3 bases, leaving 6 bases of the junction unmatched. DNA of the CDR3: TGTGCCAGCTCACCCGGGACAGGGCTCGCCTATGGCTACACCTTC. It encodes CASSPGTGLAYGYTF.

The chain combines TRBV5-1 with TRBJ1-1; D gene ambiguous. Germline V gene sequence: CDR1 SGHRS, CDR2 YFSETQ. The CDR3 spans 13 residues. The V and J ends lost 6 bases and 2 bases respectively, with 11 bases between them. The CDR3 region is CASTSRGNTEAFF. CDR3 in DNA: TGCGCCAGCACTTCCCGGGGTAACACTGAAGCTTTCTTT.

The chain couples TRBV27 to TRBJ2-7, with 11 bases matching TRBD1. The germline gives CDR1 MNHEY, CDR2 SMNVEV (reference sequence). This CDR3 spans 14 amino acids. With V trimmed by 3 bases and J by 2 bases, 0 bases remained unmatched. CDR3 in DNA: TGTGCCAGCAGTTTGGACAGGGGGCCCTACGAGCAGTACTTC. Translating it yields CASSLDRGPYEQYF.

This sequence joins TRBV19 and TRBJ2-4; maybe TRBD1 (5 bases). This CDR3 has 13 amino acids. Deletions cut 8 bases from V and 1 base from J, with 9 bases between. The germline CDR1 and CDR2 sequences are LNHDA and SQIVND (reference sequence). The CDR3 DNA follows: TGTGCCAGTGGCAGGGTTGCCAAAAACATTCAGTACTTC. Amino acid sequence: CASGRVAKNIQYF.

The chain uses TRBV18 and TRBJ2-2; D remains unclear. CDR3 length: 15 residues. Trimming took 0 bases from V and 6 from J, leaving 11 bases between them. Germline values: CDR1 KGHSH, CDR2 LQKENI. The CDR3: CASSPPWAESGELFF. The CDR3 DNA reads as TGTGCCAGCTCACCACCGTGGGCGGAGTCCGGGGAGCTGTTTTTT.

The chain recombines TRBV5-1 with TRBJ1-3; D is undetermined. Trimming left V 4 bases short and J 0 bases short, with 23 bases between. The CDR3 consists of 19 residues. The germline V gene encodes CDR1 SGHRS and CDR2 YFSETQ. CDR3 loop: CASSQGPLGRKSSGNTIYF. CDR3 in DNA: TGCGCCAGCAGCCAAGGTCCCCTTGGACGGAAGAGCTCTGGAAACACCATATATTTT. The full variable domain, completed using reference TRBV5-1 and TRBJ1-3, is KAGVTQTPRYLIKTRGQQVTLSCSPISGHRSVSWYQQTPGQGLQFLFEYFSETQRNKGNFPGRFSGRQFSNSRSEMNVSTLELGDSALYLCASSQGPLGRKSSGNTIYFGEGSWLTVV.